This T cell receptor (beta chain) was identified during a study of OX40 agonist ivuxolimab in advanced cancers. Across the whole study: Patients received ivuxolimab, an intravenous treatment, every 2 weeks at 0.01 to 10 mg/kg. The study reported partial responses in three patients: one hepatocellular carcinoma, two cutaneous melanoma.

V trimming: 8 bases; J trimming: 4 bases; junction bases outside the gene matches: 13. This CDR3 contains 15 residues. CDR1 and CDR2 (germline): MNHEY, SMNVEV (reference sequence). Produced via immunoSEQ multiplex PCR; TCRdb's table is partial and in-frame only. The sample holds 77,000 or so clones, about 85% seen once. The chain combines TRBV27 with TRBJ1-2; TRBD1 agrees at 7 bases. This clonotype was sampled from an adult with an advanced solid tumor such as melanoma, head and neck, liver or kidney cancer. Here the sequenced sample was CD4+ or CD8+ T cells sorted from blood, taken in a trial of the OX40 agonist ivuxolimab. The CDR3: CASLGQISPGYGYTF. The CDR3 region has the DNA TGTGCCAGCCTGGGACAGATCTCCCCGGGCTATGGCTACACCTTC.